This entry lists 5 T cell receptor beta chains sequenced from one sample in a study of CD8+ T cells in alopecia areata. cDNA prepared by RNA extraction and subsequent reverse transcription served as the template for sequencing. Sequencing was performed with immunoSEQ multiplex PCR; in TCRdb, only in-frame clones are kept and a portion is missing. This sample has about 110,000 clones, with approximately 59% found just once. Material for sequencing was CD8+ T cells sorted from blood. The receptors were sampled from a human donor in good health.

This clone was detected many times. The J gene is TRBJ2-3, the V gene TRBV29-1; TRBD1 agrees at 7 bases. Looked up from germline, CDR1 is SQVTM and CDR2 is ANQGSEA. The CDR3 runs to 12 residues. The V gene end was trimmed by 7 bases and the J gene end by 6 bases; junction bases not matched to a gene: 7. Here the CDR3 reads CSAGQVEDTQYF. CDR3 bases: TGCAGCGCCGGACAGGTTGAGGATACGCAGTATTTT.

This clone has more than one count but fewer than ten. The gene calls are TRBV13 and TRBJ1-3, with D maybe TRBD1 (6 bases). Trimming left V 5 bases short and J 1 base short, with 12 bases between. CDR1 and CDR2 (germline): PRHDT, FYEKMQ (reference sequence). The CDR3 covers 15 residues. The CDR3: CASSVQGNSGNTIYF. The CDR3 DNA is TGTGCCAGCAGCGTTCAGGGGAATTCTGGAAACACCATATATTTT.

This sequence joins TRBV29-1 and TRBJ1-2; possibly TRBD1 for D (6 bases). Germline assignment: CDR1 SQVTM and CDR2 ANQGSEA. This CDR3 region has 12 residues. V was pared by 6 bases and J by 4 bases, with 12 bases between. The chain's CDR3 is CSVSRGVYGYTF. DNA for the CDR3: TGCAGCGTGAGCAGGGGAGTCTATGGCTACACCTTC.

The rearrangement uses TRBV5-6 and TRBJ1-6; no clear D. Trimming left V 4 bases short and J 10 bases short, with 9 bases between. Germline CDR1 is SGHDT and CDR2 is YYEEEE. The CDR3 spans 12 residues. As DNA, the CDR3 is TGTGCCAGCAGCCGGATAGGGTCACCCCTCCACTTT. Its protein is CASSRIGSPLHF.

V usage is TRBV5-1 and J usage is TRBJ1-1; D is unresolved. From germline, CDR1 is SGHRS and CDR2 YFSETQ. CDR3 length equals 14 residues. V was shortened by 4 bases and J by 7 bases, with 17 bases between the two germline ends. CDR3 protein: CASSRTAGRIEAFF. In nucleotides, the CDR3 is TGCGCCAGCAGCCGGACCGCGGGTAGGATTGAAGCTTTCTTT.